The TCR beta chain described here comes from a study of CD8+CD57+ T cells in acquired aplastic anemia. Per the germline V gene, CDR1 is LNHNV and CDR2 is YYDKDF (reference sequence). V lost 3 bases, J lost 5 bases, and 11 bases lay in between. The CDR3 is made up of 14 amino acids. The sequenced patients had an expansion of CD8+CD57+ cells seen by flow cytometry. Blood was sampled before the patients had received any therapy. This clonotype was seen a few times. For CDR3 and TCR beta VDJ profiling, genomic DNA was the template used. TCRdb analysed the reads with MiXCR anew, one entry per CDR3 protein. Of some 140,000 distinct CDR3 sequences in the sample, over 50% are singletons; the top ten hold 10% to 15%.

Sequencing used sorted CD4+, CD8+, or CD8+CD57+ T cells (not recorded which) from PBMCs. The source of this sequence is a human donor with aplastic anemia. This chain joins TRBV15 and TRBJ1-5, with a weak D call TRBD1 (5 bases). In DNA, the CDR3 is TGTGCCACCAGCAGCAGACAGCCAGATCAGCCCCAGCATTTT. Translated, it gives CATSSRQPDQPQHF.